Below are 10 T cell receptor beta chains sequenced from a single sample in a study of shared clonotypes between healthy human individuals. Clones were read by immunoSEQ multiplex PCR, and TCRdb kept only the in-frame ones, dropping some. The table records approximately 320,000 clones, over 75% of them present only once. Material: memory CD8+ T cells sorted from blood. The subset denotes: CD45RO+ cells pooled with CCR7-negative TemRA cells. These receptors all stem from a young man in good health.

The chain recombines TRBV29-1 with TRBJ2-7, with 11 bases lining up with TRBD1. The CDR3 runs 14 residues. Germline loops: CDR1 SQVTM, CDR2 ANQGSEA. J gave up 5 bases and V 6 bases, and 9 bases lay outside the gene matches. Here the CDR3 reads CSVPDRGHIDEQYF. Here the CDR3 DNA reads TGCAGCGTCCCGGACAGGGGGCATATCGACGAGCAGTACTTC.

The rearrangement uses TRBV11-2 and TRBJ2-7; tentative D call: TRBD1 (6 bases). Germline assignment: CDR1 SGHAT and CDR2 FQNNGV. The V end lost 8 bases, the J end lost 2 bases, and 19 bases lay between the germline ends. CDR3 length: 15 amino acids. CDR3 sequence (DNA): TGTGCCAGCCGGACCGTGGACAGCAATACCTACGAGCAGTACTTC. Translation: CASRTVDSNTYEQYF.

V and J are TRBV6-1 and TRBJ2-3, with 8 positions matching TRBD2. Trimming at V came to 6 bases and at J to 4 bases, leaving 9 bases not matched to a gene. Germline CDR1 is MNHNS and CDR2 is SASEGT. CDR3 size: 15 residues. This chain's CDR3 is CASSLKRGLADTQYF. In DNA, the CDR3 is TGTGCCAGCAGCCTTAAGCGGGGGTTAGCAGATACGCAGTATTTT.

The rearrangement joins TRBV7-9 to TRBJ1-2; D not resolved. The CDR3 extends over 15 amino acids. The germline V gene has CDR1 SEHNR and CDR2 FQNEAQ (reference sequence). The germline V and J ends were trimmed by 5 bases and 2 bases, with 15 bases remaining between them. CDR3 region: CASSPQLSANYGYTF. Written as DNA, the CDR3 is TGTGCCAGCAGCCCACAGCTGTCAGCGAACTATGGCTACACCTTC. Using reference TRBV7-9 and TRBJ1-2 for the parts outside the CDR3, the full variable domain is DTGVSQNPRHKITKRGQNVTFRCDPISEHNRLYWYRQTLGQGPEFLTYFQNEAQLEKSRLLSDRFSAERPKGSFSTLEIQRTEQGDSAMYLCASSPQLSANYGYTFGSGTRLTVV.

This chain uses TRBV7-2 with TRBJ2-5, with D uncertain. V lost 1 base to trimming and J lost 5 bases, with 11 bases between them. Germline lookup yields CDR1 SGHTA and CDR2 FQGNSA. The CDR3 runs 14 residues. In DNA form, the CDR3 reads TGTGCCAGCAGCTTAGGGTACGTGGGGGAGACCCAGTACTTC. Translation: CASSLGYVGETQYF. Full variable domain (rest looked up from reference TRBV7-2 and TRBJ2-5): GAGVSQSPSNKVTEKGKDVELRCDPISGHTALYWYRQSLGQGLEFLIYFQGNSAPDKSGLPSDRFSAERTGGSVSTLTIQRTQQEDSAVYLCASSLGYVGETQYFGPGTRLLVL.

The chain uses TRBV4-3 and TRBJ2-7; D is unclear. The length of the CDR3 is 15 residues. Germline CDR1 reads LGHNA; CDR2 reads YSLEER. The V gene lost 4 bases and the J gene lost 0 bases, with 13 bases spanning the gap. In nucleotides, the CDR3 is TGCGCCAGCAGCCCTCGCCAGGACGGCTCCTACGAGCAGTACTTC. Its translation: CASSPRQDGSYEQYF.

The J gene is TRBJ2-1, the V gene TRBV5-6, with D perhaps TRBD2 (7 bases). V lost 2 bases, J lost 8 bases, and 23 bases lay in between. Germline CDR1 and CDR2: SGHDT and YYEEEE. The CDR3 sequence is 17 residues long. CDR3 nucleotides: TGTGCCAGCAGCTTTGCGCCGGTGGGCGGGGGCAGCTATGAGCAGTTCTTC. Translation gives CASSFAPVGGGSYEQFF.

V gene TRBV7-9 combines with J gene TRBJ2-5, with D perhaps matching TRBD2 (6 bases). Germline V lookup: CDR1 SEHNR, CDR2 FQNEAQ (reference sequence). V lost 7 bases, J lost 3 bases, and 12 bases lay in between. This CDR3 contains 13 residues. The CDR3 reads CASTLREKETQYF. Written as DNA, the CDR3 is TGTGCCAGCACCCTCCGGGAGAAAGAGACCCAGTACTTC. The full variable domain, with the rest looked up from reference TRBV7-9 and TRBJ2-5, is DTGVSQNPRHKITKRGQNVTFRCDPISEHNRLYWYRQTLGQGPEFLTYFQNEAQLEKSRLLSDRFSAERPKGSFSTLEIQRTEQGDSAMYLCASTLREKETQYFGPGTRLLVL.

The V and J genes are TRBV19 and TRBJ2-7, with TRBD2 matching over 12 bases. CDR1 LNHDA and CDR2 SQIVND come from the germline V gene (reference sequence). V dropped 5 bases and J dropped 1; count of bases not matched to a gene: 6. The CDR3 sequence is 16 residues long. CDR3 nucleotides: TGTGCCAGTAGTGTCGGCGGACTAGCGGGGTCCTACGAGCAGTACTTC. As protein: CASSVGGLAGSYEQYF.

This sequence joins TRBV5-8 and TRBJ2-7; 10 bases map to TRBD2. The CDR3 extends over 15 amino acids. Germline V gene data show CDR1 as SGHTS and CDR2 as YDEGEE. V shed 2 bases and J 4 bases; nucleotides not matched to a gene: 6. The CDR3 protein is CASSFIAGGRYEQYF. Written as DNA, the CDR3 is TGTGCCAGCAGCTTCATAGCGGGGGGCAGGTACGAGCAGTACTTC.